This T cell receptor (beta chain) comes out of a study of cytomegalovirus exposure and HLA in healthy donors. Study-level results: With high specificity and sensitivity, the classifier reportedly diagnosed cytomegalovirus status. Listed as cytomegalovirus-associated were more than 150 TCR beta chains.

Germline V gene data show CDR1 as LNHDA and CDR2 as SQIVND (reference sequence). V shed 6 bases, J shed 4 bases, and the junction held 3 bases outside the gene matches. The CDR3 loop spans 15 amino acids. Details on this clone: Its matching antigen is unknown.

The table came from immunoSEQ multiplex PCR; TCRdb's copy has only in-frame clones and leaves some out. Of 90,000 to 120,000 clones in the sample, 90% to 97% were seen once. Specimen: PBMCs. The clonotype comes from a woman younger than 30 in good health and CMV-seronegative. This rearrangement joins TRBV19 to TRBJ2-1, with TRBD2 matching 13 bases. The CDR3: CASRPLAGGYNEQFF. CDR3 DNA: TGTGCCAGTAGACCACTAGCGGGGGGGTACAATGAGCAGTTCTTC. Using reference TRBV19 and TRBJ2-1 for the parts outside the CDR3, the full variable domain is DGGITQSPKYLFRKEGQNVTLSCEQNLNHDAMYWYRQDPGQGLRLIYYSQIVNDFQKGDIAEGYSVSREKKESFPLTVTSAQKNPTAFYLCASRPLAGGYNEQFFGPGTRLTVL.